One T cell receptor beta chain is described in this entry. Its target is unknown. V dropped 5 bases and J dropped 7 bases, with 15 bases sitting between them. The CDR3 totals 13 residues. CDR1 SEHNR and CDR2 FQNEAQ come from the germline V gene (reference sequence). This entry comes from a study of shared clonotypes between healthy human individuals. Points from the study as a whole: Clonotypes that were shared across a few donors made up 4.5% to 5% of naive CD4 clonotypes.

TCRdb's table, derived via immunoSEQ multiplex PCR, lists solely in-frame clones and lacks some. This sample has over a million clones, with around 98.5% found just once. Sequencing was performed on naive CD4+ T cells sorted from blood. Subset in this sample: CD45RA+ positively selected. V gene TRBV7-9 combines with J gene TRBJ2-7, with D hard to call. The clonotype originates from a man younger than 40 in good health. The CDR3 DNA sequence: TGTGCCAGCAGCCGGCGAGGAGATGGGGAGCAGTACTTC. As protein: CASSRRGDGEQYF.